Below, one T cell receptor (beta chain) is given with its context. The time point here: pretreatment peripheral blood. This sample stems from a study of PD-L1 blockade in urothelial cancer. Profiled with immunoSEQ multiplex PCR; TCRdb holds only in-frame clones, not every one. The repertoire includes tens of thousands of clones, about 90% of them detected once, and 1.6% sits in the top ten. Germline V gene data show CDR1 as SGHVS and CDR2 as FNYEAQ. The CDR3 has 14 residues. Trimming at V came to 4 bases and at J to 7 bases, leaving 5 bases not matched to a gene. This specimen consisted of PBMCs, obtained around atezolizumab (anti-PD-L1) treatment. The receptor was isolated from a man in his 60s with urothelial cancer. The rearrangement uses TRBV7-6 and TRBJ2-1; 9 bases agree with TRBD1. CDR3 bases: TGTGCCAGCAGCTCGGACAGGGGAAGTAATGAGCAGTTCTTC. This encodes CASSSDRGSNEQFF.